The 18 T cell receptor beta chains given below trace back to one sample, sequenced in a study of shared clonotypes between healthy human individuals. Cells designated naive CD8 were CD45RO-negative and were positively selected for CCR7, with terminally differentiated effector memory CD45RA+ cells excluded. The table came from immunoSEQ multiplex PCR; TCRdb's copy has only in-frame clones and leaves some out. The sample shows hundreds of thousands of clones, about 95% of them seen only once. The sample taken for sequencing was naive CD8+ T cells sorted from blood. The receptors stem from a woman aged 25-40 years in good health.

The sample holds one count of this clone. This chain joins TRBV28 and TRBJ1-1, with D perhaps TRBD1 (5 bases). Trimming stripped 6 bases from V and 1 base from J, with 12 bases between. The CDR3 is 14 residues long. Germline-derived CDR1 and CDR2 are MDHEN and SYDVKM. CDR3 loop: CASRTTGSNTEAFF. The CDR3, as DNA: TGTGCCAGCAGGACCACAGGTTCGAACACTGAAGCTTTCTTT.

This chain connects TRBV29-1 to TRBJ2-5, with 10 nucleotides matching TRBD1. The CDR3 loop spans 15 amino acids. Germline V gene lookup returns CDR1 SQVTM and CDR2 ANQGSEA. The V and J ends lost 2 bases and 2 bases, in that order; junction bases with no gene match: 5. CDR3 loop: CSVEMGTGVQETQYF. CDR3 DNA sequence: TGCAGCGTTGAAATGGGGACAGGGGTACAAGAGACCCAGTACTTC. The whole variable domain, filled in from reference TRBV29-1 and TRBJ2-5, reads SAVISQKPSRDICQRGTSLTIQCQVDSQVTMMFWYRQQPGQSLTLIATANQGSEATYESGFVIDKFPISRPNLTFSTLTVSNMSPEDSSIYLCSVEMGTGVQETQYFGPGTRLLVL.

This chain joins TRBV9 and TRBJ1-2, with D perhaps TRBD1 (5 bases). Germline-derived CDR1 and CDR2 are SGDLS and YYNGEE. Trimming took off 4 bases at V and 2 bases at J, with 18 bases between the two ends. This CDR3 is 16 amino acids long. The CDR3 loop is CASSSRDLGGNYGYTF. CDR3 DNA: TGTGCCAGCAGCAGCCGGGACCTCGGGGGGAACTATGGCTACACCTTC. The complete variable domain, with remaining parts taken from reference TRBV9 and TRBJ1-2, reads DSGVTQTPKHLITATGQRVTLRCSPRSGDLSVYWYQQSLDQGLQFLIQYYNGEERAKGNILERFSAQQFPDLHSELNLSSLELGDSALYFCASSSRDLGGNYGYTFGSGTRLTVV.

This rearrangement joins TRBV4-1 to TRBJ2-5, with TRBD2 as a possible D gene (6 bases). V lost 4 bases, J lost 3 bases, and 12 bases lay in between. The length of the CDR3 is 14 residues. Germline CDR1 MGHRA, CDR2 YSYEKL. The CDR3 spells CASSRVGGEETQYF. The CDR3 DNA reads TGCGCCAGCAGCCGCGTCGGGGGAGAAGAGACCCAGTACTTC.

The rearrangement joins TRBV6-1 to TRBJ2-4; unclear D gene. V lost 1 base to trimming and J lost 12 bases, with 16 bases between them. In germline, CDR1 is MNHNS, CDR2 SASEGT. The length of the CDR3 is 14 residues. The DNA of the CDR3 is TGTGCCAGCAGTGAAGGGGCAGGCGCCCCCGCTCAGTACTTC. Translating it yields CASSEGAGAPAQYF.

Regarding this clone: This CDR3 is also generated by other DNA sequences in the sample. This rearrangement joins TRBV6-1 to TRBJ2-7; D is unresolved. The germline V gene has CDR1 MNHNS and CDR2 SASEGT. The ends were cut back, 6 bases at V and 0 bases at J, with 6 bases in the middle. There are 12 residues in the CDR3. The CDR3 is CASRDSSYEQYF. DNA for the CDR3: TGTGCCAGCAGGGATAGCTCCTACGAGCAGTACTTC.

The chain has TRBV7-9 and TRBJ2-2; unclear D gene. V lost 5 bases and J 7 bases, leaving 14 bases between the germline ends. This CDR3 contains 14 residues. In germline, CDR1 is SEHNR, CDR2 FQNEAQ (reference sequence). In nucleotides, the CDR3 is TGTGCCAGCAGCAAAGGTCCGGGTGGCGGGGAGCTGTTTTTT. Amino acid sequence: CASSKGPGGGELFF.

The rearrangement joins TRBV13 to TRBJ2-7; 8 bases map to TRBD1. CDR1 and CDR2 (germline): PRHDT, FYEKMQ (reference sequence). After removal of 4 bases from V and 2 bases from J, the junction contained 1 base not matched to a gene. The CDR3 is made up of 13 amino acids. CDR3 protein: CASSSDRAYEQYF. In DNA form, the CDR3 reads TGTGCCAGCAGCTCGGACAGGGCCTACGAGCAGTACTTC.

The gene calls are TRBV9 and TRBJ2-1; 10 bases align to TRBD2. This CDR3 contains 14 residues. Unmatched junction bases numbered 7, after V lost 4 bases and J lost 9 bases. Per germline, CDR1 SGDLS and CDR2 YYNGEE. CDR3 nucleotide sequence: TGTGCCAGCAGCTCCACTAGCGGGGCGGGTGAGCAGTTCTTC. The encoded protein is CASSSTSGAGEQFF. Based on the CDR3 plus reference TRBV9 and TRBJ2-1, the full variable domain is DSGVTQTPKHLITATGQRVTLRCSPRSGDLSVYWYQQSLDQGLQFLIQYYNGEERAKGNILERFSAQQFPDLHSELNLSSLELGDSALYFCASSSTSGAGEQFFGPGTRLTVL.

V is TRBV28 and J is TRBJ2-1; D ambiguous. V lost 6 bases and J lost 0, with 6 bases in between. Germline values: CDR1 MDHEN, CDR2 SYDVKM. CDR3 size: 13 residues. CDR3 amino acids: CASRASSYNEQFF. The DNA of the CDR3 is TGTGCCAGCAGGGCTAGCTCCTACAATGAGCAGTTCTTC.

V gene TRBV19 combines with J gene TRBJ1-1; the D is unclear. The V and J ends lost 5 bases and 5 bases respectively, with 12 bases between them. Germline V gene data show CDR1 as LNHDA and CDR2 as SQIVND (reference sequence). The CDR3 is 13 residues long. The CDR3 spells CASSPLFGTEAFF. Written as DNA, the CDR3 is TGTGCCAGTAGTCCTCTTTTCGGAACTGAAGCTTTCTTT.

The rearrangement uses TRBV27 and TRBJ2-2; possibly TRBD1 or TRBD2 for D (5 bases each). Germline V lookup: CDR1 MNHEY, CDR2 SMNVEV (reference sequence). The CDR3 runs 14 residues. V shed 3 bases and J shed 6 bases, with 11 bases lying between them. CDR3 nucleotides: TGTGCCAGCAGTTTCCAAGGGGACCCCGGGGAGCTGTTTTTT. Protein sequence: CASSFQGDPGELFF.

The chain combines TRBV4-1 with TRBJ2-1; TRBD2 aligns across 9 bases. The CDR3 is 15 amino acids. After removal of 1 base from V and 5 bases from J, the junction contained 3 bases not matched to a gene. Germline V lookup: CDR1 MGHRA, CDR2 YSYEKL. The CDR3 nucleotides read TGCGCCAGCAGCCAAGCTAGCGGGGCCAACAATGAGCAGTTCTTC. This encodes CASSQASGANNEQFF.

This chain links TRBV27 with TRBJ2-5; TRBD1 is a possible D gene (6 bases). The germline CDR1 and CDR2 sequences are MNHEY and SMNVEV (reference sequence). V was cut by 5 bases and J by 1 base, with 14 bases left in between. The CDR3 is 15 amino acids. The CDR3 sequence: CASSPTEGGQETQYF. The CDR3 DNA sequence: TGTGCCAGCAGTCCTACCGAAGGGGGCCAAGAGACCCAGTACTTC.

This clone occurred once. The chain carries TRBV7-9 and TRBJ2-3; 7 bases are a match to TRBD1. This CDR3 has 16 residues. The V segment lost 10 bases and the J segment 0 bases; nucleotides outside the gene matches: 13. The germline gives CDR1 SEHNR, CDR2 FQNEAQ (reference sequence). CDR3 protein: CATLPGDSDSTDTQYF. CDR3 DNA: TGTGCCACCTTACCTGGGGACAGTGATAGCACAGATACGCAGTATTTT.

This clone has just one count. The chain recombines TRBV6-5 with TRBJ2-3; D unclear. Trimming pared 6 bases from V and 11 bases from J, leaving 21 bases between. This CDR3 spans 14 amino acids. The germline CDR1 and CDR2 sequences are MNHEY and SVGAGI. The CDR3 spells CASSQGSSGLGQYF. The CDR3 DNA reads TGTGCCAGCAGCCAAGGAAGTTCCGGTCTTGGGCAGTATTTT.

This rearrangement joins TRBV28 to TRBJ1-4; no firm D call. Germline V gene data show CDR1 as MDHEN and CDR2 as SYDVKM. V dropped 6 bases and J dropped 8 bases, with 13 bases sitting between them. CDR3 size: 13 residues. DNA of the CDR3: TGTGCCAGCAGCTCAGCGGGTGGGGAAAAACTGTTTTTT. It codes for CASSSAGGEKLFF. Variable domain in full (rest from reference TRBV28 and TRBJ1-4): DVKVTQSSRYLVKRTGEKVFLECVQDMDHENMFWYRQDPGLGLRLIYFSYDVKMKEKGDIPEGYSVSREKKERFSLILESASTNQTSMYLCASSSAGGEKLFFGSGTQLSVL.

This clone occurred once. The chain employs TRBV23-1 and TRBJ1-3; no clear D gene. TRBV23-1 is noted as an ORF with a role that remains uncertain. V lost 1 base to trimming and J lost 4 bases, with 17 bases between them. This CDR3 has 17 amino acids. The CDR3 nucleotides read TGCGCCAGCAGTCAATGTCTTAAGGGTATTGGAGGAAACACCATATATTTT. Its protein product is CASSQCLKGIGGNTIYF.